The 16 T cell receptor beta chains reported below all come from one sample, sequenced in a study of vaccination and CD4 T cells after COVID-19. Antigens of these TCRs are unknown. The Oncomine TCR Beta short-read assay sequenced DNA from cultured CD4+ T cells. From the PCR reads, TCRdb called clonotypes with MiXCR, one entry per CDR3 protein. This table holds about 12,000 distinct CDR3 sequences, 74% found once. Treatment specified: roughly nine-day PBMC culture with coronavirus spike peptide pools or control peptides (ViraFEST assay). The source material was CD4+ T cells from blood, cultured in vitro. These receptors all come from a human donor who had recovered from COVID-19.

This clonotype was seen just once. The rearrangement uses TRBV7-3 and TRBJ2-2, with D uncertain. The V end lost 0 bases, the J end lost 4 bases, and 6 bases lay between the germline ends. Germline values: CDR1 SGHTA, CDR2 FQGTGA. The CDR3 runs to 14 residues. The CDR3 protein is CASSLTRSTGELFF. The CDR3 DNA reads as TGTGCCAGCAGCTTAACCAGATCCACCGGGGAGCTGTTTTTT.

This clonotype appeared a single time. The V call is TRBV6-5, the J call TRBJ1-2; 10 positions match TRBD1. V shed 2 bases and J 4 bases; nucleotides not matched to a gene: 16. The CDR3 extends over 19 amino acids. Per germline, CDR1 MNHEY and CDR2 SVGAGI. CDR3 nucleotide sequence: TGTGCCAGCAGTTACGGGGGGGGGACAGGGGTAAAACGGGGCTATGGCTACACCTTC. Amino acids: CASSYGGGTGVKRGYGYTF.

The chain couples TRBV6-1 to TRBJ1-3; D gene uncertain. The germline V gene has CDR1 MNHNS and CDR2 SASEGT. Trimming took 7 bases from V and 9 from J, leaving 13 bases between them. This CDR3 spans 12 amino acids. CDR3 nucleotides: TGTGCCAGCAACCTCAATAGAGGCACCATATATTTT. Its protein is CASNLNRGTIYF.

CDR3 in amino acids: CSVEDPGVQVTGELFF. The CDR3 DNA reads TGCAGCGTTGAAGACCCCGGGGTCCAGGTGACCGGGGAGCTGTTTTTT. The V and J genes are TRBV29-1 and TRBJ2-2; D might be TRBD2 (5 bases). The V gene's germline CDR1 is SQVTM and CDR2 ANQGSEA. The CDR3 length is 16 residues. The V and J ends lost 0 bases and 5 bases respectively, with 16 bases between them.

The chain recombines TRBV6-2 or TRBV6-3 with TRBJ1-5, with a weak D call TRBD1 (6 bases). The length of the CDR3 is 15 residues. Germline V gives CDR1 MNHEY, CDR2 SVGEGT. The V end was cut by 8 bases, the J end by 0 bases, with 14 bases between. DNA of the CDR3: TGTGCCAGCTCGGGGGGCTGGTATAGCAATCAGCCCCAGCATTTT. The encoded protein is CASSGGWYSNQPQHF.

The V call is TRBV27, the J call TRBJ1-1, with 7 bases matching TRBD1. J lost 3 bases, V lost 8 bases, and 6 bases had no gene match. There are 13 residues in the CDR3. In germline, CDR1 is MNHEY, CDR2 SMNVEV (reference sequence). The CDR3 loop is CASGYRGDTEAFF. In nucleotides, the CDR3 is TGTGCCAGCGGATACAGGGGCGACACTGAAGCTTTCTTT.

The chain couples TRBV27 to TRBJ2-7; D uncertain. Germline CDR1 reads MNHEY; CDR2 reads SMNVEV (reference sequence). This CDR3 has 15 amino acids. Trimming pared 2 bases from V and 4 bases from J, leaving 15 bases between. This chain's CDR3 is CASSLAVGTEYEQYF. The CDR3 bases are TGTGCCAGCAGTTTAGCCGTAGGAACAGAGTACGAGCAGTACTTC.

A note on this clonotype: One end of the junction varies from germline; a read error may be responsible. The rearrangement uses TRBV6-1 and TRBJ1-1; TRBD1 aligns across 9 bases. The CDR3 length is 15 residues. Looked up from germline, CDR1 is MNHNS and CDR2 is SASEGT. As DNA, the CDR3 is TGTGCCAGCAGTGCCACCGGGACAGGGAACGCTGAAGCTTTCTTT. Encoded protein: CASSATGTGNAEAFF.

In its sample, this clonotype was seen a few times. The chain recombines TRBV20-1 with TRBJ1-2, with D unresolved. V was pared by 1 base and J by 4 bases, with 7 bases between. The CDR3 contains 12 residues. Germline V gives CDR1 DFQATT, CDR2 SNEGSKA (reference sequence). The DNA for the CDR3 is TGCAGTGCTAGAGCCGGTGGCTATGGCTACACCTTC. It translates to CSARAGGYGYTF.

This clonotype was observed once. V gene TRBV27 combines with J gene TRBJ2-3; 11 bases are shared with TRBD2. Germline values: CDR1 MNHEY, CDR2 SMNVEV (reference sequence). Losses at the gene ends were 3 bases for V and 5 bases for J; bases not matched to a gene: 4. The CDR3 length is 15 residues. DNA for the CDR3: TGTGCCAGCAGTTTCCTAGCGGGAGGTAAAGATACGCAGTATTTT. It is translated as CASSFLAGGKDTQYF.

The rearrangement joins TRBV6-2 or TRBV6-3 to TRBJ1-5; the match to TRBD1 covers 8 bases. Per the germline V gene, CDR1 is MNHEY and CDR2 is SVGEGT. V dropped 5 bases and J dropped 5; count of bases not matched to a gene: 5. CDR3 length equals 14 residues. This chain's CDR3 is CASSKDRDYQPQHF. The CDR3 DNA is TGTGCCAGCAGTAAGGACAGGGATTATCAGCCCCAGCATTTT.

J is TRBJ1-1 and V is TRBV27, with a tentative D call TRBD1 (5 bases). The V and J ends lost 2 bases and 4 bases respectively, with 11 bases between them. Germline CDR1 MNHEY, CDR2 SMNVEV (reference sequence). This CDR3 is built from 14 residues. In nucleotides, the CDR3 is TGTGCCAGCAGTTTACGGGGGGTGTCCACTGAAGCTTTCTTT. This translates into CASSLRGVSTEAFF.

The chain joins TRBV29-1 to TRBJ2-1, with 10 bases that match TRBD2. With V trimmed by 7 bases and J by 5 bases, 8 bases remained unmatched. CDR1 SQVTM and CDR2 ANQGSEA come from the germline V gene. This CDR3 contains 14 residues. The CDR3 is CSGSFGLADNEQFF. CDR3 coding DNA: TGCAGCGGGTCCTTTGGACTAGCGGACAATGAGCAGTTCTTC.

This chain uses TRBV15 with TRBJ2-5; no firm D call. CDR1 LNHNV and CDR2 YYDKDF come from the germline V gene (reference sequence). The CDR3 is 17 residues long. Trimming cost V 0 bases and J 0 bases, with 14 bases left between them. Here the CDR3 reads CATSRDSPGLYQETQYF. CDR3 DNA: TGTGCCACCAGCAGAGATTCACCGGGTCTGTACCAAGAGACCCAGTACTTC.

V is TRBV20-1 and J is TRBJ1-1; D possibly corresponds to TRBD1 (6 bases). Germline lookup yields CDR1 DFQATT and CDR2 SNEGSKA (reference sequence). This CDR3 comprises 13 residues. The V end lost 0 bases, the J end lost 8 bases, and 13 bases lay between the germline ends. This CDR3 reads CSARDAGGREAFF. The CDR3 DNA follows: TGCAGTGCTAGAGATGCCGGGGGCAGGGAAGCTTTCTTT.

This chain joins TRBV5-4 and TRBJ2-4; possibly TRBD1 or TRBD2 for D (6 bases each). This CDR3 is 15 amino acids long. Trimming shortened V by 1 base and J by 3 bases, and 11 bases separated the two germline ends. The V gene's germline CDR1 is SGHNT and CDR2 YYREEE (reference sequence). The CDR3 loop reads CASSLWGALKNIQYF. The CDR3 coding sequence is TGTGCCAGCAGCTTGTGGGGGGCCCTCAAAAACATTCAGTACTTC.